This T cell receptor (beta chain) is drawn from a study of blood T cell repertoires in COVID-19. Study-level information: Sites in the United States, Italy and Spain provided acute and convalescent COVID-19 samples. PBMCs, B-cell-depleted T cells, or T cells provided the cDNA or gDNA that made up the material.

Seattle researchers signed up patients amid active infection and tracked them longitudinally. In the study's own analysis: Reference gene primer amplification yielded estimated nucleated cell counts. Measured with immunoSEQ multiplex PCR; TCRdb has only the in-frame clones, and not every one. From that table come the V and J calls and clone size; the DNA was used to work out D and trimming. Among 200,000 or so clones, approximately 90% were seen once, and the ten largest hold less than 3.5%. Germline CDR1 and CDR2: LNHDA and SQIVND (reference sequence). The CDR3 loop spans 14 amino acids. The V gene lost 3 bases and the J gene lost 3 bases, with 6 bases spanning the gap.

Sequenced: peripheral blood. The sequence was obtained from a man aged 25 to 40 with COVID-19, enrolled during active disease. This sequence joins TRBV19 and TRBJ1-6; a possible D gene is TRBD1 (5 bases). This CDR3 reads CASSIRDYNSPLHF. The CDR3 coding sequence is TGTGCCAGTAGTATCAGGGACTATAATTCACCCCTCCACTTT.